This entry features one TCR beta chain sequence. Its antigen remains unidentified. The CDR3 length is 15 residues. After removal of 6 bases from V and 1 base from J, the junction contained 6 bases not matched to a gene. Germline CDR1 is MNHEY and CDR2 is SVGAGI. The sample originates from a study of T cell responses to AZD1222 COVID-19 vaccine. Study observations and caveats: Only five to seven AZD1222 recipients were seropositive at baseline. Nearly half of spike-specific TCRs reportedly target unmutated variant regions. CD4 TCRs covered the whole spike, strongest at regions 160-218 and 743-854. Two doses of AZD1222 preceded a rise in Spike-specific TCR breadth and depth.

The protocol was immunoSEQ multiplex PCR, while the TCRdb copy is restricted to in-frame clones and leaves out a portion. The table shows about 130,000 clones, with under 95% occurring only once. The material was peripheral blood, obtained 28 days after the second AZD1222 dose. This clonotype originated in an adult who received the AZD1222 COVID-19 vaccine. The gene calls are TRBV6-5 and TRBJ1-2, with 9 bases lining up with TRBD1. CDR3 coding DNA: TGTGCCAGCAGGGCCACGGGACAGGGTAACTATGGCTACACCTTC. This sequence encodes CASRATGQGNYGYTF.